The entry below gives a single T cell receptor beta chain sequence along with its context. The same CDR3 also results from other DNA sequences found in this sample. This entry is derived from a study of shared clonotypes between healthy human individuals. Generated by immunoSEQ multiplex PCR, the TCRdb table keeps only in-frame clones and is missing some. Among more than 500,000 clones listed, about 95% were seen once. Naive CD8 cells lacked CD45RO and underwent positive selection for CCR7, leaving out terminally differentiated effector memory CD45RA+ cells. The receptor comes from a woman between 25 and 40 years old in good health. Material for sequencing was naive CD8+ T cells sorted from blood.

Here the CDR3 reads CASSLGLAGYNEQFF. The DNA for the CDR3 is TGTGCCAGCAGCTTAGGCCTAGCGGGATACAATGAGCAGTTCTTC. The V gene is TRBV7-9, the J gene TRBJ2-1, with 9 positions matching TRBD2. V was clipped by 1 base and J by 4 bases; unmatched bases: 2. The CDR3 length is 15 residues. The V gene's germline CDR1 is SEHNR and CDR2 FQNEAQ (reference sequence).